The clone carrying this TCR beta chain was seen many times. Its antigen is undetermined. The CDR3 length is 17 residues. V gave up 3 bases and J gave up 4 bases; unmatched junction bases: 13. Looked up from germline, CDR1 is SGHVS and CDR2 is FQNEAQ. This sample is part of a study of neurological immune-mediated disorders. The study's findings and limits: The study found the most TCR clonal expansion in HTLV-1-associated myelopathy and the least in multiple sclerosis, below healthy controls. Because no CDR3 amino acid sequences were shared across subjects by expanded clones, private repertoires were suggested in all groups.

As to time point: technical triplicate 3. A single record per CDR3 protein comes from TCRdb applying MiXCR to the 5' RACE reads. The repertoire includes fewer than 35,000 distinct CDR3 sequences, less than 20% of them detected once, and around 4.9% sits in the top ten. The sequenced material came from CD4+ T cells from blood. V and J are TRBV7-8 and TRBJ1-1; 8 nucleotides align to TRBD1. The origin of this receptor is a female donor with HTLV-1-associated myelopathy (HAM/TSP). The CDR3 protein is CASSFAGQGFLSTEAFF. DNA for the CDR3: TGTGCCAGCAGCTTCGCCGGACAGGGTTTTTTGTCCACTGAAGCTTTCTTT.